Sequencing of this T cell receptor (beta chain) was carried out in a study of T cells in Graves' hyperthyroidism and ophthalmopathy. Study background: Peripheral blood was acquired at first diagnosis, ahead of any therapy whatsoever.

Germline trimming cut 6 bases from V and 8 bases from J; bases unmatched to any gene: 9. This CDR3 has 15 residues. CDR1 is SGHRS and CDR2 is YFSETQ in the germline V gene. Diagnoses rested on clinical symptoms, serum thyroxine and TRAb, thyroid ultrasound and orbital computed tomography. This clonotype was seen only once. Its target is unknown. This may be a read error, as it is one base from a much larger clone. Whole-study findings and limits: Ophthalmopathy onset followed model prediction by a median around six months. Most clonotypes expanded in the thyroid (above 0.001) were also present in blood.

TCR beta CDR3 regions were amplified from RNA transcripts. A set of HTBI primers served as the primers for a first-round RT-PCR of the TCR CDR3. TCRdb ran MiXCR on the multiplex PCR reads and lists one entry per CDR3 protein. The profile shows 490,000 or so distinct CDR3 sequences, 15% to 20% of them singletons. V usage is TRBV5-1 and J usage is TRBJ2-1; TRBD2 aligns across 12 bases. The sample comprised blood. The TCR was taken from a man aged 40-55 years with Graves' ophthalmopathy. This CDR3 reads CASNPSGGGGDEQFF. The CDR3 coding sequence is TGCGCCAGCAACCCTAGCGGGGGGGGAGGCGATGAGCAGTTCTTC.